The 29 T cell receptor beta chains below were found in one sample sequenced in a study of human T cells and chemical hapten exposure. TCRdb called the RACE reads again in MiXCR, with one record for every CDR3 protein. This table holds 30,000 or so distinct CDR3 sequences, 5.8% found once. As for time point: patch test 3, about 24 weeks after DPC sensitization. Documented treatment: therapeutic diphenylcyclopropenone sensitization with weekly scalp DPC. The sequences come from whole blood, collected in connection with sensitization to the hapten diphenylcyclopropenone (DPC). The receptors were sampled from a man aged 25 to 45 with alopecia areata. Some clones in this sample may be carry-over from other donors' samples.

By proportion, this clonotype is medium-sized. The CDR3 here is CASSFLPGEVGEQYF. As DNA, the CDR3 is TGTGCCAGCAGCTTCCTGCCAGGGGAAGTTGGCGAGCAGTACTTC. The chain carries TRBV5-5 and TRBJ2-7; maybe TRBD1 (6 bases). CDR1 is SGHKS, CDR2 YYEKEE, per germline (reference sequence). V lost 2 bases to trimming and J lost 6 bases, with 18 bases between them. CDR3 size: 15 residues.

Many counts were recorded for this clonotype. The genes are TRBV7-6 and TRBJ2-6, with a possible D match to TRBD2 (6 bases). The germline CDR1 and CDR2 sequences are SGHVS and FNYEAQ. CDR3 size: 17 residues. V was clipped by 5 bases and J by 0 bases, with 14 bases between them. The chain's CDR3 is CASSPVGGTSGANVLTF. CDR3 DNA: TGTGCCAGCAGCCCTGTCGGCGGGACCTCTGGGGCCAACGTCCTGACTTTC.

This clonotype was counted ten times or more. This chain connects TRBV2 to TRBJ2-7; 10 positions match TRBD2. The V gene's germline CDR1 is SNHLY and CDR2 FYNNEI. This CDR3 has 15 residues. V shed 6 bases and J 2 bases; nucleotides not matched to a gene: 7. The CDR3 DNA is TGTGCCAGCAGACCAGCGGGAGGGCCAACCTACGAGCAGTACTTC. Encoded protein: CASRPAGGPTYEQYF.

This clonotype was counted at least ten times. V gene TRBV11-2 combines with J gene TRBJ2-7; D is perhaps TRBD2 (6 bases). Germline CDR1 SGHAT, CDR2 FQNNGV. The germline V and J ends were trimmed by 4 bases and 5 bases, with 9 bases remaining between them. There are 12 residues in the CDR3. The CDR3 sequence: CASSSGDDEQYF. In nucleotides, the CDR3 is TGTGCCAGCAGCTCGGGGGATGACGAGCAGTACTTC. Filled out from reference TRBV11-2 and TRBJ2-7, the complete variable domain reads EAGVAQSPRYKIIEKRQSVAFWCNPISGHATLYWYQQILGQGPKLLIQFQNNGVVDDSQLPKDRFSAERLKGVDSTLKIQPAKLEDSAVYLCASSSGDDEQYFGPGTRLTVT.

This clonotype was counted at least ten times. This sequence joins TRBV3-1 and TRBJ1-1, with 8 positions matching TRBD1. Germline CDR1 and CDR2: LGHDT and YNNKEL (reference sequence). V shed 0 bases and J 4 bases; nucleotides not matched to a gene: 4. The CDR3 sequence is 15 residues long. Here the CDR3 DNA reads TGTGCCAGCAGCCAAGATGGGCAGGGGGCCACTGAAGCTTTCTTT. Translating it yields CASSQDGQGATEAFF.

This clonotype showed up many times. The gene calls are TRBV4-3 and TRBJ2-1, with D perhaps TRBD1 (7 bases). The CDR3 covers 14 residues. Per germline, CDR1 LGHNA and CDR2 YSLEER. V shed 4 bases and J shed 3 bases, with 10 bases lying between them. CDR3 residues: CASSPGDSYNEQFF. In DNA, the CDR3 is TGCGCCAGCAGCCCGGGGGACAGCTACAATGAGCAGTTCTTC.

This clonotype was picked up one time. This could be a read error, since a much larger clone is one nucleotide away. V and J are TRBV6-1 and TRBJ2-1; no firm D call. Germline CDR1 and CDR2: MNHNS and SASEGT. V lost 8 bases, J lost 8 bases, and 16 bases lay in between. The CDR3 covers 13 residues. The DNA of the CDR3 is TGTGCCAGCTCGAGCCAGAAGGGCCATGAGCAGTTCTTC. Its translation is CASSSQKGHEQFF.

This clonotype occurred many times. V is TRBV29-1 and J is TRBJ1-2; D uncertain. Trimming took off 4 bases at V and 8 bases at J, with 11 bases between the two ends. The CDR3 length is 11 residues. The V gene's germline CDR1 is SQVTM and CDR2 ANQGSEA. The CDR3 sequence: CSVVAGKGYTF. Written as DNA, the CDR3 is TGCAGCGTTGTTGCGGGGAAAGGCTACACCTTC.

This clonotype was detected ten times or more. The chain is built from TRBV14 and TRBJ2-5, with D tentatively TRBD2 (5 bases). V was clipped by 0 bases and J by 10 bases, with 9 bases between them. This CDR3 is built from 12 residues. The germline V gene has CDR1 SGHDN and CDR2 FVKESK. This chain's CDR3 is CASSQDTGSQYF. CDR3 nucleotides: TGTGCCAGCAGCCAAGATACGGGAAGCCAGTACTTC.

This clonotype was found many times. This chain joins TRBV5-4 and TRBJ2-3; the D gene could be TRBD1 or TRBD2 (6 bases each). Trimming took 4 bases from V and 1 from J, leaving 13 bases between them. The CDR3 length is 15 residues. Germline assignment: CDR1 SGHNT and CDR2 YYREEE (reference sequence). The CDR3 loop reads CASSTQGGGTDTQYF. The CDR3 region has the DNA TGTGCCAGCAGCACACAGGGAGGAGGCACAGATACGCAGTATTTT.

This clonotype was found many times. The V and J genes are TRBV19 and TRBJ2-1, with 11 bases aligning to TRBD2. The ends lost 5 bases at V and 7 bases at J; junction bases unmatched: 1. The CDR3 is 13 residues long. CDR1 is LNHDA and CDR2 is SQIVND in the germline V gene (reference sequence). CDR3 coding DNA: TGTGCCAGTAGTGGGACTAGCGGTAATGAGCAGTTCTTC. Protein sequence: CASSGTSGNEQFF.

Ten or more counts support this clonotype. The rearrangement joins TRBV20-1 to TRBJ2-1; D call uncertain. V gave up 6 bases and J gave up 4 bases, with 25 bases separating them. This CDR3 comprises 17 residues. CDR1 is DFQATT, CDR2 SNEGSKA, per germline (reference sequence). This CDR3 is CSAYPGPQSPLYNEQFF. The CDR3 DNA sequence: TGCAGTGCATACCCGGGCCCCCAAAGCCCCTTATACAATGAGCAGTTCTTC.

This clonotype is labeled medium-sized. This chain joins TRBV7-2 and TRBJ1-3, with TRBD1 as a possible D gene (5 bases). Trimming removed 1 base at V and 4 bases at J, with 11 bases between. The CDR3 consists of 15 residues. Germline assignment: CDR1 SGHTA and CDR2 FQGNSA. The chain's CDR3 is CASSLGRVGGNTIYF. CDR3 bases: TGTGCCAGCAGCTTAGGCAGGGTCGGCGGAAACACCATATATTTT.

This clonotype showed up many times. The chain carries TRBV12-3 or TRBV12-4 and TRBJ1-6; unclear D gene. Between the trimmed V and J ends, which lost 6 bases and 6 bases, there was a span of 12 bases. This CDR3 is built from 14 residues. The CDR3 loop is CASSPSEGNSPLHF. Here the CDR3 DNA reads TGTGCCAGCAGCCCTTCCGAGGGTAATTCACCCCTCCACTTT.

This clonotype was observed at least ten times. The rearrangement links TRBV7-2 to TRBJ2-3; 9 bases match TRBD1. J gave up 6 bases and V 5 bases, and 12 bases lay outside the gene matches. The CDR3 consists of 16 residues. The germline CDR1 and CDR2 sequences are SGHTA and FQGNSA. CDR3 sequence: CASSLHPGQGWDTQYF. The CDR3 DNA reads as TGTGCCAGCAGCCTACACCCGGGACAGGGTTGGGATACGCAGTATTTT. Combining the CDR3 with reference TRBV7-2 and TRBJ2-3 gives the whole variable domain GAGVSQSPSNKVTEKGKDVELRCDPISGHTALYWYRQSLGQGLEFLIYFQGNSAPDKSGLPSDRFSAERTGGSVSTLTIQRTQQEDSAVYLCASSLHPGQGWDTQYFGPGTRLTVL.

This clonotype has at least ten counts. The V gene is TRBV19, the J gene TRBJ2-1, with a possible D match to TRBD2 (5 bases). Between the trimmed V and J ends, which lost 7 bases and 4 bases, there was a span of 17 bases. The CDR3 has 15 residues. Germline V gene lookup returns CDR1 LNHDA and CDR2 SQIVND (reference sequence). The CDR3 loop is CASTLTLGVYNEQFF. CDR3 DNA sequence: TGTGCCAGTACTCTAACTCTCGGGGTGTACAATGAGCAGTTCTTC.

This clonotype was detected many times. The chain joins TRBV11-1 to TRBJ2-7; TRBD1 is a possible D gene (6 bases). Looked up from germline, CDR1 is SGHAT and CDR2 is FQDESV (reference sequence). The CDR3 length is 14 residues. The V end lost 3 bases, the J end lost 3 bases, and 12 bases lay between the germline ends. CDR3 protein: CASSLRGNHYEQYF. The CDR3 DNA reads as TGTGCCAGCAGCTTGAGGGGGAACCACTACGAGCAGTACTTC.

This clonotype has a count of ten or more. The rearrangement joins TRBV7-2 to TRBJ1-5, with D perhaps TRBD1 (6 bases). The CDR3 is made up of 14 amino acids. The germline gives CDR1 SGHTA, CDR2 FQGNSA. With 3 bases removed from V and 1 base from J, the gap between germline ends came to 7 bases. CDR3 protein: CASSFDRSNQPQHF. CDR3 DNA sequence: TGTGCCAGCAGCTTCGACAGGAGCAATCAGCCCCAGCATTTT.

The rearrangement joins TRBV27 to TRBJ2-4; D possibly corresponds to TRBD2 (6 bases). The CDR3 runs 16 residues. Trimming took 5 bases from V and 1 from J, leaving 15 bases between them. The germline gives CDR1 MNHEY, CDR2 SMNVEV (reference sequence). The CDR3 sequence: CASSPWSGPAKNIQYF. In DNA form, the CDR3 reads TGTGCCAGCAGTCCATGGAGCGGGCCCGCCAAAAACATTCAGTACTTC.

This clonotype was recorded many times. This CDR3 is CSVEEGAGATDTQYF. The CDR3 region has the DNA TGCAGCGTTGAAGAGGGAGCGGGGGCCACAGATACGCAGTATTTT. J is TRBJ2-3 and V is TRBV29-1; the match to TRBD2 covers 8 bases. Germline values: CDR1 SQVTM, CDR2 ANQGSEA. V dropped 0 bases and J dropped 2; count of bases not matched to a gene: 4. The CDR3 length is 15 residues.

At least ten counts were recorded for this clonotype. The chain uses TRBV20-1 and TRBJ2-3, with 7 positions matching TRBD2. Per the germline V gene, CDR1 is DFQATT and CDR2 is SNEGSKA (reference sequence). V lost 4 bases and J lost 2; bases outside the gene matches: 12. The CDR3 totals 16 residues. The CDR3 DNA is TGCAGTGCTACTCGCCCCGCGGGGGATACCACAGATACGCAGTATTTT. Amino acid sequence: CSATRPAGDTTDTQYF.

Ten or more counts support this clonotype. The genes are TRBV5-6 and TRBJ2-7; TRBD1 aligns across 7 bases. J lost 4 bases, V lost 4 bases, and 2 bases had no gene match. Germline CDR1 reads SGHDT; CDR2 reads YYEEEE. CDR3 length: 12 residues. CDR3 in amino acids: CASSPTGYEQYF. DNA for the CDR3: TGTGCCAGCAGCCCGACAGGGTACGAGCAGTACTTC. Combining the CDR3 with reference TRBV5-6 and TRBJ2-7 gives the whole variable domain DAGVTQSPTHLIKTRGQQVTLRCSPKSGHDTVSWYQQALGQGPQFIFQYYEEEERQRGNFPDRFSGHQFPNYSSELNVNALLLGDSALYLCASSPTGYEQYFGPGTRLTVT.

The table lists this clonotype with many counts. This rearrangement joins TRBV6-6 to TRBJ2-3, with 8 bases identical to TRBD2. Germline V gene lookup returns CDR1 MNHNY and CDR2 SVGAGI (reference sequence). The CDR3 length is 19 residues. V trimming: 5 bases; J trimming: 0 bases; junction bases outside the gene matches: 16. CDR3 DNA sequence: TGTGCCAGCAGTCCCTCTCTAGCGGGCCTTTACTCTAGCACAGATACGCAGTATTTT. Amino acids: CASSPSLAGLYSSTDTQYF.

This clonotype occurred many times. The gene calls are TRBV6-5 and TRBJ2-3; TRBD2 agrees at 9 bases. The CDR3 has 14 amino acids. V dropped 7 bases and J dropped 1; count of bases not matched to a gene: 3. Germline-derived CDR1 and CDR2 are MNHEY and SVGAGI. For the CDR3, the DNA is TGTGCCAGCACCAGGACTAGCGGCACAGATACGCAGTATTTT. Translated, it gives CASTRTSGTDTQYF.

This clonotype was recorded at least ten times. J is TRBJ2-1 and V is TRBV2, with D unresolved. Trimming shortened V by 5 bases and J by 4 bases, and 18 bases separated the two germline ends. Germline assignment: CDR1 SNHLY and CDR2 FYNNEI. The CDR3 is made up of 16 amino acids. The CDR3 here is CASSIPPSVLYNEQFF. Written as DNA, the CDR3 is TGTGCCAGCAGTATACCCCCTTCGGTTTTATACAATGAGCAGTTCTTC.

In the case of this clonotype: This may stem from a read error, because a much larger clone lies one nucleotide away. The V gene is TRBV7-9, the J gene TRBJ1-5, with D uncertain. The germline CDR1 and CDR2 sequences are SEHNR and FQNEAQ (reference sequence). This CDR3 has 16 amino acids. The V end lost 11 bases, the J end lost 1 base, and 21 bases lay between the germline ends. The CDR3 sequence is CACAAARGESNQPQHF. In DNA form, the CDR3 reads TGTGCCTGCGCGGCCGCCCGCGGCGAGAGCAATCAGCCCCAGCATTTT.

This clonotype was seen many times. The V gene is TRBV20-1, the J gene TRBJ2-4; 9 bases match TRBD1. The junction had 6 bases not matched to a gene; V was cut back by 0 bases and J by 15 bases. This CDR3 spans 12 amino acids. Germline CDR1 DFQATT, CDR2 SNEGSKA (reference sequence). The CDR3 is CSARESSGQGYF. CDR3 nucleotide sequence: TGCAGTGCTAGAGAGAGCTCGGGACAGGGGTACTTC.

This clonotype has a handful of counts. The V gene is TRBV20-1, the J gene TRBJ2-3; D remains ambiguous. This CDR3 comprises 18 residues. Germline V lookup: CDR1 DFQATT, CDR2 SNEGSKA (reference sequence). The germline V and J ends were trimmed by 0 bases and 4 bases, with 23 bases remaining between them. The CDR3 nucleotides read TGCAGTGCTAGAGATTTTGGTGACTTAGTCCCAGGCGCAGATACGCAGTATTTT. Its translation is CSARDFGDLVPGADTQYF.

This clonotype is labeled medium-sized. J is TRBJ2-7 and V is TRBV12-3 or TRBV12-4; 7 bases match TRBD1. The length of the CDR3 is 16 residues. With V trimmed by 6 bases and J by 5 bases, 16 bases remained unmatched. The DNA of the CDR3 is TGTGCCAGCAGGCCCGGACAGGTGAAATCGGGAAACGAGCAGTACTTC. It encodes CASRPGQVKSGNEQYF.